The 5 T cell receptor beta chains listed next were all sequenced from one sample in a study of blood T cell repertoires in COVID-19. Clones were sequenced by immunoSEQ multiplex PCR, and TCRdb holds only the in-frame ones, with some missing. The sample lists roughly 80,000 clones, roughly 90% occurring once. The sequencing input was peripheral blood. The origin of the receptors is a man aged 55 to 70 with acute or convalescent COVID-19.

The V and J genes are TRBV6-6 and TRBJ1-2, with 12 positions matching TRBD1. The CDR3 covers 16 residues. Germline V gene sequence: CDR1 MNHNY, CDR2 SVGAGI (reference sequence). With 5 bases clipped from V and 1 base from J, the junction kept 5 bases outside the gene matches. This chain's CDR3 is CASSPGTGGNNYGYTF. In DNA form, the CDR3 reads TGTGCCAGCAGTCCGGGGACAGGGGGCAATAACTATGGCTACACCTTC.

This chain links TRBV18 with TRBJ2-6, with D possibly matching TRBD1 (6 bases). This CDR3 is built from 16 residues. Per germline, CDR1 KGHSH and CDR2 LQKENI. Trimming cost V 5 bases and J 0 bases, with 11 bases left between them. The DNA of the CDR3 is TGTGCCAGCTCAACCACAGGGAGCTCTGGGGCCAACGTCCTGACTTTC. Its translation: CASSTTGSSGANVLTF.

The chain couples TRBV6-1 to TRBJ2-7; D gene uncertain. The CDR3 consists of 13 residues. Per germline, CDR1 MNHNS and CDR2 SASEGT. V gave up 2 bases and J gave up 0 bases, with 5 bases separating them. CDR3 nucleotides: TGTGCCAGCAGTGAACGGAGCTCCTACGAGCAGTACTTC. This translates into CASSERSSYEQYF.

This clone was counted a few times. This CDR3 reads CASSLVGGADNEQFF. Here the CDR3 DNA reads TGTGCCAGCAGCTTAGTTGGGGGGGCGGACAATGAGCAGTTCTTC. The chain links TRBV7-2 to TRBJ2-1, with D possibly being TRBD2 (7 bases). Trimming removed 1 base from V and 5 bases from J, with 12 bases in between. The V gene's germline CDR1 is SGHTA and CDR2 FQGNSA. The CDR3 is 15 amino acids.

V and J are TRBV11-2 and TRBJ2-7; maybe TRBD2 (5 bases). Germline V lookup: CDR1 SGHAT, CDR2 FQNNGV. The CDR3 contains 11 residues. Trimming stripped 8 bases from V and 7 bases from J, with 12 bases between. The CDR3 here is CASGSWSEQYF. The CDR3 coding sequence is TGTGCCAGCGGGAGTTGGTCGGAGCAGTACTTC.